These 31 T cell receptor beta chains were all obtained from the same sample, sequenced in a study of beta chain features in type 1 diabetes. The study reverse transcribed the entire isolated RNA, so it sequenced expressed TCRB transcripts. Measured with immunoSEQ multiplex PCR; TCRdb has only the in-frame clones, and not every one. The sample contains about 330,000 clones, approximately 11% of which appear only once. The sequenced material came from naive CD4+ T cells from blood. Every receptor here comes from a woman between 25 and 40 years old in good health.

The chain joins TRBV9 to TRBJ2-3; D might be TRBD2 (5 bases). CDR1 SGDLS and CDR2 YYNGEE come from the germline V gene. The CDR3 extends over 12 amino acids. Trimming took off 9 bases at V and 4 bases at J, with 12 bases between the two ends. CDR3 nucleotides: TGTGCCACCGGACGGGAACCAGATACGCAGTATTTT. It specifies CATGREPDTQYF.

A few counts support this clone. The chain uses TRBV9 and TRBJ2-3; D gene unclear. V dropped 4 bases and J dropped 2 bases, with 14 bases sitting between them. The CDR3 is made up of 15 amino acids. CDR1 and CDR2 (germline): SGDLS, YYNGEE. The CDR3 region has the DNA TGTGCCAGCAGCCCCCAAGTGGCGGTCACAGATACGCAGTATTTT. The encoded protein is CASSPQVAVTDTQYF.

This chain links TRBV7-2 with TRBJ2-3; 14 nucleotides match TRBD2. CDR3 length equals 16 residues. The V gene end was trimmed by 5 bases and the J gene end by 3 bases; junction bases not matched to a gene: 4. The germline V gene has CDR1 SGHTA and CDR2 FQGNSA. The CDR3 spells CASSPGTSGRTDTQYF. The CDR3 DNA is TGTGCCAGCAGCCCAGGGACTAGCGGGAGAACAGATACGCAGTATTTT.

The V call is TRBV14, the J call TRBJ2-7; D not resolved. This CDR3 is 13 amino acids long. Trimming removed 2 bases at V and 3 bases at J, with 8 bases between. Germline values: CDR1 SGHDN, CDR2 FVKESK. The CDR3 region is CASSQKLNYEQYF. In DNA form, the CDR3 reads TGTGCCAGCAGCCAAAAACTCAACTACGAGCAGTACTTC.

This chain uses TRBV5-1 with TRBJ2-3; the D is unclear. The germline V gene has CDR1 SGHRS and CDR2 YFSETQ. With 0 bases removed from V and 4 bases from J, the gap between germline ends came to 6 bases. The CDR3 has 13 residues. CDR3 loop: CASSLDRADTQYF. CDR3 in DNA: TGCGCCAGCAGCTTGGACCGGGCAGATACGCAGTATTTT.

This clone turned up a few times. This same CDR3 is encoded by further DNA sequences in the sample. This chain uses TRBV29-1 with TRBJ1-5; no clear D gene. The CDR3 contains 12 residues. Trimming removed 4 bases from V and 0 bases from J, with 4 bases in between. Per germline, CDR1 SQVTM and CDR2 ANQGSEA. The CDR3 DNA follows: TGCAGCGTTGGACATAGCAATCAGCCCCAGCATTTT. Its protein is CSVGHSNQPQHF. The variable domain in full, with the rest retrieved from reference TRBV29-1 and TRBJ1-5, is SAVISQKPSRDICQRGTSLTIQCQVDSQVTMMFWYRQQPGQSLTLIATANQGSEATYESGFVIDKFPISRPNLTFSTLTVSNMSPEDSSIYLCSVGHSNQPQHFGDGTRLSIL.

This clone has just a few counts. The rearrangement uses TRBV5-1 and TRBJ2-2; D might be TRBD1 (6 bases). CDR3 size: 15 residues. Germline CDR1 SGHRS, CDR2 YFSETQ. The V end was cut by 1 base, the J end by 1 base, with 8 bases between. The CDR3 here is CASSLYRENTGELFF. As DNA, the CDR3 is TGCGCCAGCAGCTTGTACAGGGAGAACACCGGGGAGCTGTTTTTT.

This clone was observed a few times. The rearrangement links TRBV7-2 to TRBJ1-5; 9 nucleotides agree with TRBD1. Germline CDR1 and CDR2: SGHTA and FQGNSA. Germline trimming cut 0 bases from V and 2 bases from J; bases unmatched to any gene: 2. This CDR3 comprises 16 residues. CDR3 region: CASSLATGGGNQPQHF. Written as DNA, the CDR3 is TGTGCCAGCAGCTTAGCCACAGGGGGCGGCAATCAGCCCCAGCATTTT.

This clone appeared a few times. The CDR3 here is CASSNRVAAREQYF. CDR3 DNA sequence: TGTGCCAGCAGCAACCGGGTCGCGGCCCGCGAGCAGTACTTC. The V and J genes are TRBV5-4 and TRBJ2-7; D is unresolved. CDR1 is SGHNT, CDR2 YYREEE, per germline (reference sequence). The CDR3 is 14 amino acids. Trimming left V 4 bases short and J 6 bases short, with 17 bases between.

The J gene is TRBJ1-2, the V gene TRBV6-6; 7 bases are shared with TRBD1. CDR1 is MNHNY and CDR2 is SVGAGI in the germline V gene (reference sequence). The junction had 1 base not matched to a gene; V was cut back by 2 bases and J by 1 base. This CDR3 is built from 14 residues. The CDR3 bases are TGTGCCAGCAGTTACCGGGACAGTAACTATGGCTACACCTTC. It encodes CASSYRDSNYGYTF.

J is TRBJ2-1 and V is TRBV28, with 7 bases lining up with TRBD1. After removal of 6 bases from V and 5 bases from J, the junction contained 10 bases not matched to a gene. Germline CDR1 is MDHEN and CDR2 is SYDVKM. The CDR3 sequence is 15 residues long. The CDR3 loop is CASRLMTGSHNEQFF. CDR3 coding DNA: TGTGCCAGCAGACTTATGACAGGGAGCCACAATGAGCAGTTCTTC. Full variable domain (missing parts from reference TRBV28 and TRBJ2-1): DVKVTQSSRYLVKRTGEKVFLECVQDMDHENMFWYRQDPGLGLRLIYFSYDVKMKEKGDIPEGYSVSREKKERFSLILESASTNQTSMYLCASRLMTGSHNEQFFGPGTRLTVL.

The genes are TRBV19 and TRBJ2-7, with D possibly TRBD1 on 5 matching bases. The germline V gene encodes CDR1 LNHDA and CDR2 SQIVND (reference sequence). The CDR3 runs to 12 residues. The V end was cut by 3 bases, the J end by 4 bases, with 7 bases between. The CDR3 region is CASSIQGYEQYF. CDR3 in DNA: TGTGCCAGTAGTATCCAGGGTTACGAGCAGTACTTC.

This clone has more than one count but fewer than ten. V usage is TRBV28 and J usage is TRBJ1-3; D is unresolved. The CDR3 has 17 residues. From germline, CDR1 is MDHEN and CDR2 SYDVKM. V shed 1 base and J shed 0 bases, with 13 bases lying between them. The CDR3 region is CASSLSTLSISGNTIYF. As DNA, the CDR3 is TGTGCCAGCAGTTTATCAACTCTGTCAATCTCTGGAAACACCATATATTTT.

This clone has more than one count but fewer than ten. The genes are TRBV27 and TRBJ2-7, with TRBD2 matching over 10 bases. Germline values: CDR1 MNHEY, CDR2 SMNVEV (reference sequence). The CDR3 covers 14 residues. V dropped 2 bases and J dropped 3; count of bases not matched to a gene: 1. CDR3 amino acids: CASSLASGGYEQYF. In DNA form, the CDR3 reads TGTGCCAGCAGTTTAGCTAGCGGGGGCTACGAGCAGTACTTC.

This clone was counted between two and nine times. CDR3 DNA: TGTGCCAGCAGCCTGCAGGGTGCTAACGGGGAGACCCAGTACTTC. Residues: CASSLQGANGETQYF. This rearrangement joins TRBV7-9 to TRBJ2-5; a weak D match, TRBD1 (5 bases). Trimming shortened V by 5 bases and J by 5 bases, and 18 bases separated the two germline ends. The V gene's germline CDR1 is SEHNR and CDR2 FQNEAQ (reference sequence). The CDR3 sequence is 15 residues long.

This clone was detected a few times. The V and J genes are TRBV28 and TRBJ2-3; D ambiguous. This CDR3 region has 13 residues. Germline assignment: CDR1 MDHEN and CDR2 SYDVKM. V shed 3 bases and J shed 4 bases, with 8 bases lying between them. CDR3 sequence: CASSFGVPDTQYF. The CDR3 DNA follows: TGTGCCAGCAGTTTCGGTGTTCCAGATACGCAGTATTTT.

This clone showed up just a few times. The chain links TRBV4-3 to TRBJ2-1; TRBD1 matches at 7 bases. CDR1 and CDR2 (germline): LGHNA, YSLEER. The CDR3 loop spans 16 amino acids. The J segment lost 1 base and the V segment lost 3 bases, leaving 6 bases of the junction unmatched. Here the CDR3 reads CASSQTRDRSYNEQFF. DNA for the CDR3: TGCGCCAGCAGCCAGACCCGGGACAGATCCTACAATGAGCAGTTCTTC.

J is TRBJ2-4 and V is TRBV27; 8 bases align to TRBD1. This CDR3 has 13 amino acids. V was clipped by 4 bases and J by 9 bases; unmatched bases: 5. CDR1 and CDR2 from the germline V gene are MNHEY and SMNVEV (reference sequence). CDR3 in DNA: TGTGCCAGCAGTTCTAGGACAGGGCTCATTCAGTACTTC. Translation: CASSSRTGLIQYF.

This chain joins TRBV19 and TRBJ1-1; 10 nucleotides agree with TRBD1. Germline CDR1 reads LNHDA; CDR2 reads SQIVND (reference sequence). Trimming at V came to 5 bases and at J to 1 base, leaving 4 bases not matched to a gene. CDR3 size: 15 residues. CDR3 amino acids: CASSDRDRGNTEAFF. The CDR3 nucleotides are TGTGCCAGTAGTGACCGGGACAGGGGGAACACTGAAGCTTTCTTT.

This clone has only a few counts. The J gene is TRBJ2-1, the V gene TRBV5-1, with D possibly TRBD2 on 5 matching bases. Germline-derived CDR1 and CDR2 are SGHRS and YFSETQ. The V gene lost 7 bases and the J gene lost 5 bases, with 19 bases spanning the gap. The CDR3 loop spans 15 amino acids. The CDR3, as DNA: TGCGCCAGCGCGTTTTTGTGGGAGTACGACAATGAGCAGTTCTTC. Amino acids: CASAFLWEYDNEQFF.

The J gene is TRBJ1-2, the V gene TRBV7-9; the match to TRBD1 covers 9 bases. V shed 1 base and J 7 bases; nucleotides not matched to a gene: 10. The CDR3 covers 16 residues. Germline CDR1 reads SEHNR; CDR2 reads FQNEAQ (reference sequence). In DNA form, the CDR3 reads TGTGCCAGCAGCTTAGAGGGGGGACAGGGCTCGAGTGGCTACACCTTC. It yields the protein CASSLEGGQGSSGYTF. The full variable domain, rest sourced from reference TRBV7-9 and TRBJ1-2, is DTGVSQNPRHKITKRGQNVTFRCDPISEHNRLYWYRQTLGQGPEFLTYFQNEAQLEKSRLLSDRFSAERPKGSFSTLEIQRTEQGDSAMYLCASSLEGGQGSSGYTFGSGTRLTVV.

For the CDR3, the DNA is TGCAGCGTTGATGACTACACCGGGGAGCTGTTTTTT. This translates into CSVDDYTGELFF. J is TRBJ2-2 and V is TRBV29-1; D gene uncertain. The CDR3 loop spans 12 amino acids. Trimming left V 3 bases short and J 3 bases short, with 5 bases between. CDR1 and CDR2 from the germline V gene are SQVTM and ANQGSEA.

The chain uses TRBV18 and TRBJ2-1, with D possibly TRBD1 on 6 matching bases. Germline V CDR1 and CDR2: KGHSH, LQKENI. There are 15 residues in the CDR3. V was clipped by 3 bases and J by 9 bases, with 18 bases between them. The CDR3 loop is CASSPRQERNGEQFF. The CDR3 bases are TGTGCCAGCTCACCTAGACAGGAGAGGAACGGTGAGCAGTTCTTC.

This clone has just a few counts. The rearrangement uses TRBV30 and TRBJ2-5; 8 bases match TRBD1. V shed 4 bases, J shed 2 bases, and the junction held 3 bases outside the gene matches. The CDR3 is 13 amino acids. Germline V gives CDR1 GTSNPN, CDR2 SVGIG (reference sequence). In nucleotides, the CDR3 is TGTGCCTGGAAAAACAGGGGGCAAGAGACCCAGTACTTC. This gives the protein CAWKNRGQETQYF.

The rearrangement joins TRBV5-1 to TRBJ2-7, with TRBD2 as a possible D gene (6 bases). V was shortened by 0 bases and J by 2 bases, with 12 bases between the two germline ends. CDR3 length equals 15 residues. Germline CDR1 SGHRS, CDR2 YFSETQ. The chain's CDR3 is CASSLGTGGPYEQYF. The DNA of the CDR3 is TGCGCCAGCAGCTTGGGCACAGGAGGGCCCTACGAGCAGTACTTC.

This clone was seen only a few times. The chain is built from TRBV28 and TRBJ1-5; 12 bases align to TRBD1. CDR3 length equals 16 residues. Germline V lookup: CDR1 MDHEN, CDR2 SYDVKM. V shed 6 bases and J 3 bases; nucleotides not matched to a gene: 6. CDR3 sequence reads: CASRTGTGGDNQPQHF. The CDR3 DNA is TGTGCCAGCAGAACCGGGACAGGGGGCGACAATCAGCCCCAGCATTTT.

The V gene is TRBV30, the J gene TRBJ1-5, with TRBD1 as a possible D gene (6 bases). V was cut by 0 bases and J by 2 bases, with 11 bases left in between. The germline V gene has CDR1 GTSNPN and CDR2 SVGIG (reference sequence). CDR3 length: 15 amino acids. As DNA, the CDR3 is TGTGCCTGGAGTGTATCAGGGGTAGGCAATCAGCCCCAGCATTTT. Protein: CAWSVSGVGNQPQHF.

The CDR3 bases are TGTGCCTGGGCGACTACAGGGCTGGCCTATGGCTACACCTTC. Translating gives CAWATTGLAYGYTF. V gene TRBV30 combines with J gene TRBJ1-2; D may be TRBD1 (6 bases). Trimming pared 5 bases from V and 4 bases from J, leaving 17 bases between. The germline gives CDR1 GTSNPN, CDR2 SVGIG (reference sequence). The CDR3 runs 14 residues.

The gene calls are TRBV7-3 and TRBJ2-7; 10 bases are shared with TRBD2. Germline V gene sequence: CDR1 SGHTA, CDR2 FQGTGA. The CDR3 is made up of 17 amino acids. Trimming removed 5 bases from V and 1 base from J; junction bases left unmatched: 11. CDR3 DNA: TGTGCCAGCAGCCTACAGGCAGTGACTAGCGGGTCCTACGAGCAGTACTTC. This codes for CASSLQAVTSGSYEQYF.

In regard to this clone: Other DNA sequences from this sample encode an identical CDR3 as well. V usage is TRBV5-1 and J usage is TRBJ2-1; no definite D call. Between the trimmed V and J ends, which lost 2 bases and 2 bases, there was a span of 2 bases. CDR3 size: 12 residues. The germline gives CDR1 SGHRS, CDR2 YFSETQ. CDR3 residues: CASSFTYNEQFF. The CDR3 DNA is TGCGCCAGCAGCTTCACCTACAATGAGCAGTTCTTC. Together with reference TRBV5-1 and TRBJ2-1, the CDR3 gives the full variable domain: KAGVTQTPRYLIKTRGQQVTLSCSPISGHRSVSWYQQTPGQGLQFLFEYFSETQRNKGNFPGRFSGRQFSNSRSEMNVSTLELGDSALYLCASSFTYNEQFFGPGTRLTVL.

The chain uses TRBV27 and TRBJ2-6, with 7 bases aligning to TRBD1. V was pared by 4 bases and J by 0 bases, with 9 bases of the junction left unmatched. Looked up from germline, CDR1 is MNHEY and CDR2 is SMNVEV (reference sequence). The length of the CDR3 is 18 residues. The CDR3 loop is CASSSTKDRSSGANVLTF. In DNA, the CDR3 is TGTGCCAGCAGTTCGACTAAGGACAGGAGCTCTGGGGCCAACGTCCTGACTTTC.